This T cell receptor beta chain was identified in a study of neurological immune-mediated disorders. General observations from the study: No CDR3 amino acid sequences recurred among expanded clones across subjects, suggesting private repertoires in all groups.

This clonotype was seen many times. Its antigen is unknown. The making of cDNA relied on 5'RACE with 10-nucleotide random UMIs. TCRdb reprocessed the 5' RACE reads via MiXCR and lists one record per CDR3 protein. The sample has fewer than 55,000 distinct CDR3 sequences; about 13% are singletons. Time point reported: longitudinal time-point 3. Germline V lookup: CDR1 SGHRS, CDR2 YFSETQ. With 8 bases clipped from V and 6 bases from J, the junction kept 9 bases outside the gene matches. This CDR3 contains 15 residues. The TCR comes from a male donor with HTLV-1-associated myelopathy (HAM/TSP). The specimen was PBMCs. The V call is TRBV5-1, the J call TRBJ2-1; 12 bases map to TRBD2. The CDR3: CASIPLAGGLNEQFF. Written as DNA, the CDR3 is TGCGCCAGTATACCACTAGCGGGGGGACTCAATGAGCAGTTCTTC.